Below are 3 T cell receptor beta chains sequenced from a single sample in a study of blood T cell repertoires in COVID-19. The method was immunoSEQ multiplex PCR; TCRdb's version includes in-frame clones alone and lacks a portion of them. The sample carries roughly 77,000 clones, about 88% recorded once. The source material was peripheral blood. The receptors shown here come from a human donor in a cohort sampled during active COVID-19.

V is TRBV6-5 and J is TRBJ2-2; 11 nucleotides line up with TRBD1. This CDR3 has 15 residues. With 6 bases clipped from V and 4 bases from J, the junction kept 4 bases outside the gene matches. Per germline, CDR1 MNHEY and CDR2 SVGAGI. The CDR3 coding sequence is TGTGCCAGCAGGGGGACAGGGGGATTCACCGGGGAGCTGTTTTTT. Encoded protein: CASRGTGGFTGELFF.

The chain employs TRBV4-1 and TRBJ2-1; 13 bases fit TRBD2. V lost 4 bases, J lost 7 bases, and 16 bases stayed unmatched. The CDR3 has 19 amino acids. CDR1 is MGHRA and CDR2 is YSYEKL in the germline V gene. The chain's CDR3 is CASSRQGAGTSGIENEQFF. As DNA, the CDR3 is TGCGCCAGCAGCCGCCAAGGGGCGGGGACTAGCGGGATAGAGAATGAGCAGTTCTTC.

This chain uses TRBV27 with TRBJ1-5, with TRBD1 matching over 7 bases. CDR1 is MNHEY and CDR2 is SMNVEV in the germline V gene (reference sequence). The CDR3 has 16 residues. The V and J ends lost 2 bases and 0 bases, in that order; junction bases with no gene match: 4. CDR3 amino acids: CASSLRGHFSNQPQHF. CDR3 nucleotides: TGTGCCAGCAGTTTAAGGGGGCACTTTAGCAATCAGCCCCAGCATTTT.